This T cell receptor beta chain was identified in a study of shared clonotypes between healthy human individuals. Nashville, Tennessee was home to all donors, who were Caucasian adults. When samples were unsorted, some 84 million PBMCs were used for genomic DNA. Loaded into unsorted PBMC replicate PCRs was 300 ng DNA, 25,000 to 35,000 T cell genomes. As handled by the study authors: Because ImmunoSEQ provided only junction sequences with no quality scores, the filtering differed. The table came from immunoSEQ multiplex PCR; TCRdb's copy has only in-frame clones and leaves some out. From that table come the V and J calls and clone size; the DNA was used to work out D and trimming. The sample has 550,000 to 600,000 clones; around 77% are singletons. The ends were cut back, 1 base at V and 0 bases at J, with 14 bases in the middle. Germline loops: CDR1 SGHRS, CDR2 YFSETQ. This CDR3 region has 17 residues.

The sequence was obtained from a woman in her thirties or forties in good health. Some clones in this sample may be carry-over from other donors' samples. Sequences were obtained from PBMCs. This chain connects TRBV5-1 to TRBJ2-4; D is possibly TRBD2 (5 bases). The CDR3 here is CASSLPTSPLAKNIQYF. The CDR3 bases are TGCGCCAGCAGCTTGCCTACTAGTCCTCTAGCCAAAAACATTCAGTACTTC.